This T cell receptor beta chain appears in the sequencing data of a study of shared clonotypes between healthy human individuals. The V segment lost 6 bases and the J segment 4 bases; nucleotides outside the gene matches: 3. The CDR3 extends over 15 amino acids. In germline, CDR1 is LNHDA, CDR2 SQIVND (reference sequence). Naive CD8 isolation took CD45RO-negative cells positively selected for CCR7 and excluded terminally differentiated effector memory CD45RA+ cells. To note about this clone: This specimen includes other DNA sequences encoding the same CDR3.

Sequencing was performed with immunoSEQ multiplex PCR; in TCRdb, only in-frame clones are kept and a portion is missing. The sample carries about 2.2 million clones, about 93% recorded once. This TCR was recovered from a man younger than 30 in good health. Some clones in this sample may be carry-over from other donors' samples. The sample consisted of naive CD8+ T cells from PBMCs. The chain employs TRBV19 and TRBJ2-1, with 13 nucleotides matching TRBD2. The CDR3 reads CASSLLAGGYNEQFF. The CDR3 DNA reads TGTGCCAGTAGCTTACTAGCGGGAGGGTACAATGAGCAGTTCTTC.